Listed below are T cell receptor beta chains from one sample, sequenced in a study of cytomegalovirus exposure and HLA in healthy donors. Measured with immunoSEQ multiplex PCR; TCRdb has only the in-frame clones, and not every one. The sample records some 170,000 clones, approximately 78% being singletons. Sample: PBMCs. Source of these receptors: a woman under 30 in good health and CMV-seronegative. The CDR3 runs from the conserved cysteine through the conserved F or W. The D gene is left open where the match is weak.

v_gene: TRBV6-1; j_gene: TRBJ2-3; d_gene: .; CDR3aa: CASSLQAWGTDTQYF; CDR3nt: TGTGCCAGCAGTCTCCAGGCGTGGGGCACAGATACGCAGTATTTT
v_gene: TRBV5-4; j_gene: TRBJ1-3; d_gene: .; CDR3aa: CASSLMGSYLGNTIYF; CDR3nt: TGTGCCAGCAGCTTGATGGGGAGCTACTTGGGAAACACCATATATTTT
v_gene: TRBV7-2; j_gene: TRBJ2-5; d_gene: .; CDR3aa: CASSPGLVETQYF; CDR3nt: TGTGCCAGCAGCCCAGGTTTGGTGGAGACCCAGTACTTC
v_gene: TRBV4-2; j_gene: TRBJ2-1; d_gene: .; CDR3aa: CASSQDPIPRSSYNEQFF; CDR3nt: TGTGCCAGCAGCCAAGATCCGATTCCGCGGAGCTCCTACAATGAGCAGTTCTTC
v_gene: TRBV7-8; j_gene: TRBJ2-3; d_gene: .; CDR3aa: CASTPQGSFTDTQYF; CDR3nt: TGTGCCAGCACCCCCCAAGGGAGTTTCACAGATACGCAGTATTTT
v_gene: TRBV7-3; j_gene: TRBJ2-1; d_gene: TRBD2; CDR3aa: CASSLTVSGRVEESYNEQFF; CDR3nt: TGTGCCAGCAGCTTAACGGTTAGCGGGAGGGTTGAGGAATCCTACAATGAGCAGTTCTTC
v_gene: TRBV28; j_gene: TRBJ1-2; d_gene: .; CDR3aa: CASSTSGRGTLYGYTF; CDR3nt: TGTGCCAGCAGCACGTCGGGCAGGGGCACGCTCTATGGCTACACCTTC
v_gene: TRBV27; j_gene: TRBJ2-3; d_gene: .; CDR3aa: CASNHDPGGTDTQYF; CDR3nt: TGTGCCAGCAATCATGACCCCGGAGGCACAGATACGCAGTATTTT
v_gene: TRBV4-1; j_gene: TRBJ2-7; d_gene: .; CDR3aa: CASSQRDGTYEQYF; CDR3nt: TGCGCCAGCAGCCAGCGGGACGGTACCTACGAGCAGTACTTC
v_gene: TRBV5-5; j_gene: TRBJ2-1; d_gene: .; CDR3aa: CASRRRDSGNEQFF; CDR3nt: TGTGCCAGCAGGAGGAGGGACAGTGGCAATGAGCAGTTCTTC
v_gene: TRBV10-3; j_gene: TRBJ2-2; d_gene: TRBD1; CDR3aa: CAIRGQGLSTGELFF; CDR3nt: TGTGCCATCAGGGGACAGGGTCTAAGCACCGGGGAGCTGTTTTTT
v_gene: TRBV5-1; j_gene: TRBJ1-4; d_gene: .; CDR3aa: CASSLTGRGEKLFF; CDR3nt: TGCGCCAGCAGCTTGACAGGGAGGGGCGAAAAACTGTTTTTT
v_gene: TRBV5-1; j_gene: TRBJ2-1; d_gene: TRBD2; CDR3aa: CASSLGDYANEQFF; CDR3nt: TGCGCCAGCAGCTTGGGGGACTACGCGAATGAGCAGTTCTTC